This TCR beta chain was captured by sequencing in a study of blood T cells in healthy people across ages (dated by TCRdb to the mid-2010s). Some background on the complete study: In model experiments, roughly one uniquely barcoded TCR beta cDNA molecule per two T cells was captured by template switching. The study measured age-related changes in TCR beta repertoire diversity using deep sequencing normalized with unique cDNA molecular identifiers. Donors were grouped into four age groups: young (average roughly 15 years), middle-aged (roughly 38), aged (about 60) and long-lived (just over 80). Two additional independent replicas of 1 million unique cDNA reads from the same blood draw were analyzed for two donors (one aged 18 to 30 and one aged 80 or older).

The 39 donors, aged about 6 to 95 years, were systemically healthy Caucasian individuals from Russia. Around 10 milliliters of peripheral blood were collected from each donor into EDTA-treated Vacutainer tubes. PBMCs were isolated by Ficoll-Paque density-gradient centrifugation, with at least 6 million obtained per sample. Trizol reagent was used to extract total RNA from the PBMCs, yielding at least 5.5 micrograms per sample. For every donor, an aliquot of PBMCs went through flow cytometry to measure the percentages of naive CD45RAhigh/CD27high T cells. Concerning this clonotype: Its antigen specificity is not known. It has no much larger one-base neighbor in the sample; base qualities were not kept.

Sequences DFQATT (CDR1) and SNEGSKA (CDR2) are obtained from the germline V gene (reference sequence). From cysteine to phenylalanine, the CDR3 is 12 amino acids long. Only the CDR3 region is kept as DNA, spanning 36 bases read in frame from base 1. The research as a whole found: Observed TCR beta diversity correlated strongly with the percentage of naive T cells measured by flow cytometry. The long-lived group showed more naive CD4+ T cells, fewer expanded clones and increased TCR diversity than the aged group, suggesting age selection. Estimates of total diversity based on one million sequenced T cells were considered lower bounds and underestimates. Because the CMV infection status of the donors was unknown, age-related changes in expanded clonotypes may potentially have been confounded. Bulk unsorted PBMC profiling prevented conclusive comparison of naive and antigen-experienced compartments. Observed TCR beta diversity per million T cells fell roughly linearly with age, and a significant reduction was already apparent by age approximately 40.

Library preparation employed 5' RACE. Sequencing used an Illumina HiSeq 2500. A second PCR of about 7 to 12 cycles was performed with a sample-barcoded 5' primer and a J-beta primer mix. A template-switch 5' adaptor carrying 12 random nucleotides introduced a unique molecular identifier onto each TCR beta cDNA molecule. Each sample yielded at least 2.5 million CDR3-containing paired-end reads. First-strand cDNA was synthesized from all RNA with the Mint cDNA synthesis kit, primed by a TRBC-specific oligonucleotide. Following uracil-DNA glycosylase treatment, all cDNA underwent a first 18-cycle PCR with the universal primers M1SS and BC2_uni_R. The paper's processing steps were these. Each sample was normalized by randomly selecting 1 million high-quality reads, each carrying a distinct molecular identifier. Reads with shared molecular identifiers were discarded instead of being binned into consensus sequences. MiTCR, with a Q25 quality threshold and the strictest error-elimination algorithm, was used for CDR3 identification, clonotype clustering and error correction. A nonparametric unseen species model using Euler transformation provided a lower-bound estimate of total TCR beta diversity. TCRdb handled the public reads itself, with Q25 trimming in fastp and clone calling in MiXCR, and kept productive beta chains. Rows matching on CDR3 protein sequence are summarized as one entry with the most common DNA and genes. In this record, the V and J calls reflect TCRdb's handling and not the investigators' own analysis. Within this sample are over 500,000 distinct CDR3 sequences, with about a quarter of them counted one time only. The ten largest clonotypes hold approximately 3.6% of the sample.

The sample was also reused in another study, on T cells of mothers and their children. The second investigation adds: Donors were nine systemically healthy Caucasian individuals: three mothers and their six children. cDNA synthesis used all of the extracted RNA, with around 1.4 ug of RNA in each 15 ul reaction. Sample barcodes and 2-4 random nucleotides were added via the M1S primer in the second PCR. Over 9.5 million TCR beta CDR3 reads were obtained for each mother, and some 3 million reads were obtained for each child. TCR recombination output is similarly shaped by thymic selection in related and unrelated pairs, with a minor effect exerted by inherited differences. Related mother-child pairs always showed normalized repertoire overlap that was slightly higher than in unrelated mother-child pairs, though the difference was never significant. No persistent microchimeric T cell clones were detected, at a sensitivity of roughly 99 clones per million clonotypes. In the study, deep NGS was used to compare the TCR beta repertoires of mothers and children, and features distinguishing related mother-child pairs from unrelated individuals were sought. On average, the children were approximately 12 +/- 4 years old, while the mothers were roughly 40 +/- 4 years old. After adapters were ligated using NEBNext reagents, the libraries underwent 100+100 nt paired-end sequencing on an Illumina HiSeq 2000. To avoid cross-contamination, the mother libraries and the child libraries were prepared a month apart and sequenced in separate runs. Each donor had between roughly 450,000 and 2,300,000 distinct TCR beta clonotypes identified. Naive TCR beta clonotypes were estimated from low-frequency clonotypes matched to each donor's FACS-determined naive share, without sorting.

Sample: blood. The receptor was derived from a boy between 2 and 10 years old in good health. The sequence links TRBV20-1 to TRBJ2-5, with 10 junctional bases fitting TRBD2. The J call is uncertain, as TRBJ2-7 better fits the DNA end. The sequence in DNA is TGCAGTGCTCTAGCGGGAGCCTACGAGCAGTACTTC. Translated, this gives CSALAGAYEQYF.